The next 23 T cell receptor beta chains were all read from a single sample in a study of blood T cells in healthy people across ages. Primers used in a second PCR of roughly 7 to 11 cycles were a sample-barcoded 5' primer and a J-beta primer mix. TCRdb re-derived calls from the 5' RACE reads in MiXCR, one entry per CDR3 protein. The repertoire holds about 930,000 distinct CDR3 sequences, 25% to 30% seen once, with 10% in the top ten. In addition, the sample was reused for a study of T cells of mothers and their children.

The specimen was blood. Source of these receptors: a woman in her forties in good health.

This clonotype was counted ten times or more. This chain connects TRBV20-1 to TRBJ1-2; TRBD1 might be the D (6 bases). Germline loops: CDR1 DFQATT, CDR2 SNEGSKA (reference sequence). This CDR3 has 13 residues. Trimming cost V 6 bases and J 4 bases, with 15 bases left between them. The CDR3 nucleotides read TGCAGTGCCAAGGACAGCCGTGCCTATGGCTACACCTTC. Its protein product is CSAKDSRAYGYTF.

The V and J genes are TRBV7-2 and TRBJ1-1, with D maybe TRBD1 (5 bases). Per germline, CDR1 SGHTA and CDR2 FQGNSA. The CDR3 runs to 16 residues. V lost 5 bases and J 2 bases, leaving 18 bases between the germline ends. CDR3: CASSRRPQGANTEAFF. CDR3 DNA sequence: TGTGCCAGCAGCCGAAGACCTCAGGGCGCAAACACTGAAGCTTTCTTT.

The V gene is TRBV12-3 or TRBV12-4, the J gene TRBJ1-1; a weak D match, TRBD1 (6 bases). V gave up 4 bases and J gave up 6 bases, with 24 bases separating them. The CDR3 contains 17 residues. This CDR3 reads CASSSKRTGLVLSEAFF. The CDR3 DNA follows: TGTGCCAGCAGTTCAAAACGTACAGGGTTAGTTCTATCTGAAGCTTTCTTT.

The chain links TRBV7-6 to TRBJ2-3; TRBD2 might be the D (6 bases). V was trimmed by 4 bases and J by 0 bases, leaving 14 bases between them. CDR3 length equals 16 residues. Looked up from germline, CDR1 is SGHVS and CDR2 is FNYEAQ. CDR3 sequence: CASSSRLGGSTDTQYF. DNA for the CDR3: TGTGCCAGCAGCTCCAGACTAGGAGGGAGCACAGATACGCAGTATTTT.

The chain has TRBV20-1 and TRBJ2-3; possibly TRBD2 for D (5 bases). From germline, CDR1 is DFQATT and CDR2 SNEGSKA (reference sequence). V lost 0 bases, J lost 0 bases, and 13 bases lay in between. The CDR3 extends over 16 amino acids. CDR3 amino acids: CSARDPRGASTDTQYF. CDR3 bases: TGCAGTGCTAGAGATCCCCGGGGAGCTAGCACAGATACGCAGTATTTT.

The chain couples TRBV3-1 to TRBJ1-1, with D uncertain. Trimming cost V 1 base and J 1 base, with 7 bases left between them. The CDR3 has 14 residues. In germline, CDR1 is LGHDT, CDR2 YNNKEL (reference sequence). CDR3 sequence reads: CASSQVVGNTEAFF. Here the CDR3 DNA reads TGTGCCAGCAGCCAAGTGGTGGGGAACACTGAAGCTTTCTTT.

This clonotype was observed a handful of times. This rearrangement joins TRBV19 to TRBJ2-7; D may match TRBD1 or TRBD2 (5 bases each). The V end was cut by 4 bases, the J end by 0 bases, with 7 bases between. The germline V gene has CDR1 LNHDA and CDR2 SQIVND (reference sequence). The CDR3 is 13 residues long. The CDR3 protein is CASSKGSSYEQYF. CDR3 nucleotides: TGTGCCAGTAGTAAGGGGAGCTCCTACGAGCAGTACTTC.

This clonotype was seen a few times. The V call is TRBV6-2 or TRBV6-3, the J call TRBJ2-5; 9 bases match TRBD2. Losses at the gene ends were 2 bases for V and 2 bases for J; bases not matched to a gene: 6. There are 16 residues in the CDR3. Germline values: CDR1 MNHEY, CDR2 SVGEGT. The CDR3 loop reads CASSYDLAGTQETQYF. The CDR3 nucleotides read TGTGCCAGCAGTTACGACCTAGCGGGGACTCAAGAGACCCAGTACTTC.

This clonotype has a handful of counts. The chain is built from TRBV5-1 and TRBJ2-1, with 7 nucleotides matching TRBD1. Germline lookup yields CDR1 SGHRS and CDR2 YFSETQ. V shed 3 bases and J 0 bases; nucleotides not matched to a gene: 6. This CDR3 region has 16 residues. The CDR3 nucleotides are TGCGCCAGCAGCTGGACAGGAGTATCCTCCTACAATGAGCAGTTCTTC. As protein: CASSWTGVSSYNEQFF.

This clonotype has ten or more counts. The rearrangement joins TRBV5-1 to TRBJ2-1; no definite D call. The germline V gene encodes CDR1 SGHRS and CDR2 YFSETQ. The CDR3 totals 15 residues. The V end was cut by 0 bases, the J end by 8 bases, with 15 bases between. The CDR3 region has the DNA TGCGCCAGCAGCTTGGAAGGCAGGTTGGTCGATGAGCAGTTCTTC. Its translation: CASSLEGRLVDEQFF.

The genes are TRBV18 and TRBJ2-1; 11 nucleotides agree with TRBD2. V was pared by 3 bases and J by 3 bases, with 4 bases of the junction left unmatched. Germline V lookup: CDR1 KGHSH, CDR2 LQKENI. The CDR3 is 16 residues long. As DNA, the CDR3 is TGTGCCAGCTCACCGCTAACTAGCGGGGGCTACAATGAGCAGTTCTTC. Its translation is CASSPLTSGGYNEQFF.

This clonotype was seen a handful of times. This chain joins TRBV6-5 and TRBJ1-3; possibly TRBD1 for D (6 bases). V was cut by 0 bases and J by 1 base, with 16 bases left in between. The germline gives CDR1 MNHEY, CDR2 SVGAGI. The CDR3 spans 18 residues. The CDR3 DNA sequence: TGTGCCAGCAGTTACTCGAATCAGAGGGGGAAATCTGGAAACACCATATATTTT. This sequence encodes CASSYSNQRGKSGNTIYF.

The gene calls are TRBV7-3 and TRBJ2-3; 12 bases are a match to TRBD2. The V gene end was trimmed by 4 bases and the J gene end by 1 base; junction bases not matched to a gene: 3. In germline, CDR1 is SGHTA, CDR2 FQGTGA. The CDR3 has 16 residues. The CDR3 sequence: CASSSSGGAGTDTQYF. The CDR3 bases are TGTGCCAGCAGCTCTAGCGGGGGGGCCGGCACAGATACGCAGTATTTT.

The chain employs TRBV29-1 and TRBJ1-5; D remains ambiguous. V was shortened by 4 bases and J by 3 bases, with 10 bases between the two germline ends. Germline lookup yields CDR1 SQVTM and CDR2 ANQGSEA. The CDR3 extends over 13 amino acids. CDR3 sequence: CSVGPGINQPQHF. The CDR3 DNA reads as TGCAGCGTTGGTCCGGGAATCAATCAGCCCCAGCATTTT. Full variable domain (missing parts from reference TRBV29-1 and TRBJ1-5): SAVISQKPSRDICQRGTSLTIQCQVDSQVTMMFWYRQQPGQSLTLIATANQGSEATYESGFVIDKFPISRPNLTFSTLTVSNMSPEDSSIYLCSVGPGINQPQHFGDGTRLSIL.

Remarks on this clonotype: The junction does not match germline at one end; this may be a read error. The rearrangement links TRBV6-2 or TRBV6-3 to TRBJ1-1; no reliable D call. Looked up from germline, CDR1 is MNHEY and CDR2 is SVGEGT. The CDR3 sequence is 12 residues long. The CDR3 nucleotides read TGTGCCAGCACCTGGGGAGACACCGAAGCTTTCTTT. Translation: CASTWGDTEAFF.

The table lists this clonotype with a few counts. The chain links TRBV9 to TRBJ2-3; 9 positions agree with TRBD1. Unmatched junction bases numbered 3, after V lost 2 bases and J lost 2 bases. Germline V CDR1 and CDR2: SGDLS, YYNGEE. This CDR3 is 15 amino acids long. CDR3 bases: TGTGCCAGCAGCGTGTGGACAGGGGTCACAGATACGCAGTATTTT. Translated: CASSVWTGVTDTQYF.

The V gene is TRBV21-1, the J gene TRBJ2-2; TRBD1, the D gene given by the table, was not confirmed from the DNA. TRBV21-1 is assigned pseudogene status. This CDR3 is built from 16 residues. Here the CDR3 reads CASSRDRGGDTGELFF. The CDR3 nucleotides are TGTGCCAGCAGCAGGGACAGGGGTGGGGACACCGGGGAGCTGTTTTTT.

V usage is TRBV5-1 and J usage is TRBJ2-5; D is unclear. Trimming cost V 7 bases and J 1 base, with 14 bases left between them. The CDR3 length is 14 residues. The germline CDR1 and CDR2 sequences are SGHRS and YFSETQ. Written as DNA, the CDR3 is TGCGCCAGCGGCGCCCGTGCGATCCAAGAGACCCAGTACTTC. It translates to CASGARAIQETQYF.

The gene calls are TRBV7-3 and TRBJ2-7, with 7 bases aligning to TRBD2. The tail of the sequence fits TRBJ2-5 better, so the J call may be wrong. Germline values: CDR1 SGHTA, CDR2 FQGTGA. The CDR3 runs to 16 residues. The CDR3 DNA is TGTGCCAGCAGCTTAATGGCGGGGGAACCACAAGAGACCCAGTACTTC. This translates into CASSLMAGEPQETQYF.

This clonotype has a handful of counts. The CDR3 sequence: CASSPDRSWTGELFF. DNA for the CDR3: TGCGCCAGCAGCCCGGACAGGAGTTGGACCGGGGAGCTGTTTTTT. This chain uses TRBV5-1 with TRBJ2-2, with 7 bases matching TRBD1. Germline CDR1 SGHRS, CDR2 YFSETQ. The CDR3 contains 15 residues. The ends lost 4 bases at V and 5 bases at J; junction bases unmatched: 8.

This clonotype turned up a few times. The chain combines TRBV5-6 with TRBJ2-5, with 11 bases that match TRBD2. CDR1 SGHDT and CDR2 YYEEEE come from the germline V gene. The CDR3 extends over 16 amino acids. The J segment lost 1 base and the V segment lost 1 base, leaving 3 bases of the junction unmatched. CDR3 coding DNA: TGTGCCAGCAGCTTGTATAGCGGGGGGGCCCAAGAGACCCAGTACTTC. Translation gives CASSLYSGGAQETQYF.

This clonotype has a handful of counts. The J gene is TRBJ1-6, the V gene TRBV5-1, with TRBD1 as a possible D gene (5 bases). The V gene lost 0 bases and the J gene lost 7 bases, with 14 bases spanning the gap. From germline, CDR1 is SGHRS and CDR2 YFSETQ. The CDR3 length is 16 residues. CDR3 sequence: CASSLGRGGTNSPLHF. In DNA, the CDR3 is TGCGCCAGCAGCTTGGGTAGGGGAGGTACGAATTCACCCCTCCACTTT. The full variable domain, completed using reference TRBV5-1 and TRBJ1-6, is KAGVTQTPRYLIKTRGQQVTLSCSPISGHRSVSWYQQTPGQGLQFLFEYFSETQRNKGNFPGRFSGRQFSNSRSEMNVSTLELGDSALYLCASSLGRGGTNSPLHFGNGTRLTVT.

The rearrangement uses TRBV7-9 and TRBJ2-1; 8 nucleotides line up with TRBD2. V shed 5 bases, J shed 7 bases, and the junction held 13 bases outside the gene matches. The CDR3 extends over 16 amino acids. Per germline, CDR1 SEHNR and CDR2 FQNEAQ (reference sequence). The CDR3 sequence is CASSPRGGGNGNEQFF. In DNA form, the CDR3 reads TGTGCCAGCAGCCCCCGGGGGGGTGGGAATGGGAATGAGCAGTTCTTC.